These 15 T cell receptor beta chains were all obtained from the same sample, sequenced in a study of molecular identifiers for immune sequencing clone quantification. In TCRdb, the PCR reads were re-called with MiXCR into one record per CDR3 protein. The sample records hundreds of thousands of distinct CDR3 sequences, nearly 20% being singletons. Sequencing input: naive CD8+ T cells from blood, with Jurkat cell RNA spiked in. Subset given: FACS-sorted CD8+CD4-CCR7+CD45RA+ naive T cells. The receptors shown here come from a human donor in good health. Some libraries in this study had Jurkat cell RNA spiked in.

Only a few counts were recorded for this clonotype. This chain links TRBV7-9 with TRBJ2-7, with TRBD1 matching 7 bases. The V gene's germline CDR1 is SEHNR and CDR2 FQNEAQ (reference sequence). The CDR3 runs to 13 residues. The V and J ends lost 4 bases and 5 bases, in that order; junction bases with no gene match: 5. CDR3 nucleotide sequence: TGTGCCAGCAGCTCCGGACAGGTCCACGAGCAGTACTTC. Protein product: CASSSGQVHEQYF.

Ten or more counts support this clonotype. The genes are TRBV27 and TRBJ2-7, with 7 bases aligning to TRBD1. From germline, CDR1 is MNHEY and CDR2 SMNVEV (reference sequence). V trimming: 2 bases; J trimming: 2 bases; junction bases outside the gene matches: 6. This CDR3 has 15 residues. CDR3 in amino acids: CASSLGAGGTYEQYF. As DNA, the CDR3 is TGTGCCAGCAGTTTAGGGGCAGGGGGTACCTACGAGCAGTACTTC.

In its sample, this clonotype was seen many times. The CDR3 DNA sequence: TGTGCCAGCAGGTTTAACGGGGGAAAAGAGACCCAGTACTTC. Amino acids: CASRFNGGKETQYF. The V and J genes are TRBV5-6 and TRBJ2-5, with a tentative D call TRBD2 (6 bases). The ends were cut back, 5 bases at V and 3 bases at J, with 14 bases in the middle. The CDR3 is 14 amino acids. Germline-derived CDR1 and CDR2 are SGHDT and YYEEEE.

The rearrangement uses TRBV6-2 or TRBV6-3 and TRBJ2-7; D not resolved. Germline CDR1 reads MNHEY; CDR2 reads SVGEGT. Trimming cost V 6 bases and J 3 bases, with 21 bases left between them. This CDR3 comprises 16 residues. The CDR3 bases are TGTGCCAGCAGCCATACACAAATGAGGTCTAGCTACGAGCAGTACTTC. It encodes CASSHTQMRSSYEQYF.

The V gene is TRBV19, the J gene TRBJ1-6; TRBD1 is a possible D gene (5 bases). The length of the CDR3 is 17 residues. V was shortened by 5 bases and J by 0 bases, with 14 bases between the two germline ends. CDR1 and CDR2 from the germline V gene are LNHDA and SQIVND (reference sequence). The CDR3 DNA is TGTGCCAGTAGTGCTGGTGGGGGGAGCTCCTATAATTCACCCCTCCACTTT. It codes for CASSAGGGSSYNSPLHF.

This clonotype was found many times. The V call is TRBV5-1, the J call TRBJ1-1; 7 nucleotides agree with TRBD1. Germline V gene sequence: CDR1 SGHRS, CDR2 YFSETQ. The V gene end was trimmed by 2 bases and the J gene end by 1 base; junction bases not matched to a gene: 5. This CDR3 contains 15 residues. CDR3 loop: CASSFVGTANTEAFF. The CDR3 DNA reads TGCGCCAGCAGCTTTGTAGGGACAGCGAACACTGAAGCTTTCTTT.

This clonotype has a single count. A much larger clonotype is one base distant, so this may be a read error. CDR3 DNA sequence: TGCAGCGTTGAAGATGGGGGCTACGGGCAGTACTTC. Amino acids: CSVEDGGYGQYF. The rearrangement joins TRBV29-1 to TRBJ2-7; D might be TRBD1 (6 bases). From germline, CDR1 is SQVTM and CDR2 ANQGSEA. This CDR3 contains 12 residues.

The rearrangement links TRBV12-5 to TRBJ2-1, with 12 bases fitting TRBD2. The CDR3 runs 15 residues. Per the germline V gene, CDR1 is LGHNT and CDR2 is FRNRAP. Trimming removed 5 bases from V and 4 bases from J; junction bases left unmatched: 3. The CDR3 sequence: CASGDGLAGYNEQFF. CDR3 nucleotides: TGTGCTAGTGGTGATGGACTAGCGGGATACAATGAGCAGTTCTTC.

The table lists this clonotype with many counts. V usage is TRBV5-6 and J usage is TRBJ1-4, with a tentative D call TRBD1 (6 bases). V lost 2 bases, J lost 6 bases, and 11 bases lay in between. CDR3 length: 14 residues. Germline loops: CDR1 SGHDT, CDR2 YYEEEE. The CDR3 is CASSFYGTYEKLFF. The CDR3 DNA reads as TGTGCCAGCAGCTTTTACGGGACATATGAAAAACTGTTTTTT.

This clonotype was counted many times. This chain connects TRBV7-9 to TRBJ2-7, with D perhaps matching TRBD2 (5 bases). Germline V gene data show CDR1 as SEHNR and CDR2 as FQNEAQ (reference sequence). This CDR3 spans 11 amino acids. The V and J ends lost 5 bases and 9 bases respectively, with 11 bases between them. The CDR3 nucleotides are TGTGCCAGCAGCCCGGACTCGATGCAGTACTTC. Its translation is CASSPDSMQYF.

The sample holds a few counts of this clonotype. This sequence joins TRBV7-2 and TRBJ2-2; D is undetermined. Between the trimmed V and J ends, which lost 2 bases and 4 bases, there was a span of 11 bases. The germline CDR1 and CDR2 sequences are SGHTA and FQGNSA. The CDR3 spans 15 residues. The CDR3 here is CASSLFAGVTGELFF. The CDR3 bases are TGTGCCAGCAGCTTATTTGCCGGAGTCACCGGGGAGCTGTTTTTT.

This clonotype was observed at least ten times. V gene TRBV6-2 or TRBV6-3 combines with J gene TRBJ1-5; D may be TRBD1 (5 bases). V lost 0 bases, J lost 5 bases, and 8 bases lay in between. The germline V gene encodes CDR1 MNHEY and CDR2 SVGEGT. This CDR3 region has 14 residues. The CDR3 here is CASSYSWGDQPQHF. DNA for the CDR3: TGTGCCAGCAGTTACTCGTGGGGGGATCAGCCCCAGCATTTT.

This clonotype was seen ten or more times. The chain carries TRBV4-3 and TRBJ2-7; 7 bases match TRBD2. Germline V lookup: CDR1 LGHNA, CDR2 YSLEER. CDR3 length: 16 residues. The J segment lost 4 bases and the V segment lost 4 bases, leaving 13 bases of the junction unmatched. The CDR3 DNA reads as TGCGCCAGCAGCCCCGATGTAGGCAGCGGGGCGTACGAGCAGTACTTC. Amino acid sequence: CASSPDVGSGAYEQYF.

The rearrangement uses TRBV20-1 and TRBJ2-7; the D gene is possibly TRBD1 (5 bases). Germline V lookup: CDR1 DFQATT, CDR2 SNEGSKA (reference sequence). The CDR3 consists of 13 residues. CDR3 nucleotides: TGCAGCTGGGAAGGGGCAAGCTCCTACGAGCAGTACTTC. It codes for CSWEGASSYEQYF.

This rearrangement joins TRBV19 to TRBJ2-7, with TRBD1 matching 7 bases. The CDR3 loop spans 16 amino acids. Trimming took 4 bases from V and 3 from J; bases not matched to a gene: 12. Germline CDR1 reads LNHDA; CDR2 reads SQIVND (reference sequence). The CDR3, as DNA: TGTGCCAGTAGTAAGGGGACAGCCAAGTTATTCTACGAGCAGTACTTC. This sequence encodes CASSKGTAKLFYEQYF. Full variable domain (remainder filled in from reference TRBV19 and TRBJ2-7): DGGITQSPKYLFRKEGQNVTLSCEQNLNHDAMYWYRQDPGQGLRLIYYSQIVNDFQKGDIAEGYSVSREKKESFPLTVTSAQKNPTAFYLCASSKGTAKLFYEQYFGPGTRLTVT.